This T cell receptor beta chain emerged from a study of human CD8 memory T cell subsets. Overall study results and limits: Stem-like memory T cell repertoires barely overlapped those of precursor exhausted T cells. The sequencing covered T cell receptor beta chains alone.

In each subset, RNA was taken from duplicate vials, each of about 160,000 sorted CD8+ T cells. Making the TCR beta libraries relied on UMI-labeled 5' RACE. For each CDR3 protein, TCRdb gives one entry from its re-call of the 5' RACE reads, without DNA. This table lists about 3,700 distinct CDR3 sequences. The germline V gene encodes CDR1 LGHNA and CDR2 YSLEER. The CDR3 runs to 17 residues. As regards this clonotype: The target antigen is unknown.

The sequenced material came from CD8+ T cells from PBMCs. This chain connects TRBV4-3 to TRBJ2-7; checking the TCRdb D call of TRBD1 is not possible without DNA. This sequence was found in a human donor in good health. This CDR3 is CASSQWAVGSSSYEQYF.